This T cell receptor beta chain was recorded in a study of beta chain features in type 1 diabetes. Whole-study results and caveats: Shortening of TCRB CDR3s, moderate but significant, appeared in all four CD4+ subsets of Type 1 diabetes patients.

Trimming removed 4 bases from V and 6 bases from J; junction bases left unmatched: 8. In germline, CDR1 is SGHRS, CDR2 YFSETQ. This CDR3 spans 15 amino acids. Investigators reverse transcribed all isolated RNA, so they sequenced expressed TCRB transcripts. This table comes from immunoSEQ multiplex PCR, and its TCRdb copy is limited to in-frame clones, with some not included. The sample yields 230,000 or so clones, roughly 17% seen once. A word on this clone: The antigen remains unidentified.

The sample was naive CD4+ T cells from blood. This receptor was identified in a man younger than 40 with type 1 diabetes. This chain uses TRBV5-1 with TRBJ1-1, with TRBD1 matching over 11 bases. CDR3 bases: TGCGCCAGCAGCCGGACAGGGGGCGCGGACCCTGAAGCTTTCTTT. Amino acids: CASSRTGGADPEAFF.